The sequence of this TCR beta chain was determined in a study of CD8+CD57+ T cells in acquired aplastic anemia. Study-wide context: Roughly 3 ug was the average amount of DNA from sorted CD4+ and CD8+ cells.

Study results and caveats: Patients and controls were found to share 25 to 35 CD8+ CDR3 sequences.

CDR3 and TCR beta VDJ profiling relied on genomic DNA as the template. TCRdb recomputed calls from the reads with MiXCR, one row per CDR3 protein. The sample holds roughly 500,000 distinct CDR3 sequences, roughly 34% seen once. Patients chosen for sequencing had CD8+CD57+ cells that had expanded, as shown by flow cytometry. No therapy was given to patients before blood sampling. To note about this clonotype: Its target is unknown.

The CDR3 loop spans 15 amino acids. The germline V and J ends were trimmed by 3 bases and 4 bases, with 15 bases remaining between them. Per germline, CDR1 SNHLY and CDR2 FYNNEI. The rearrangement links TRBV2 to TRBJ1-2; D might be TRBD1 (5 bases). This receptor was identified in a human donor with aplastic anemia. Sample: sorted CD4+, CD8+, or CD8+CD57+ T cells (not recorded which) from PBMCs. The CDR3 spells CASSDPLAGLYGYTF. In nucleotides, the CDR3 is TGTGCCAGCAGTGATCCCCTAGCGGGGCTCTATGGCTACACCTTC.